This T cell receptor (beta chain) is from a study of stem cell transplantation in POMP-related autoinflammatory disease. Study-wide results and caveats: In patients with PRAID, every analyzed T-cell subset tended to show lower diversity and higher clonality. Patients with PRAID showed a restricted number of unique TRB V-J gene pairings.

As for this clone: As yet, its antigen is unknown.

TCRdb's copy holds only in-frame clones and misses some; the assay was immunoSEQ multiplex PCR. The sample carries roughly 70,000 clones, approximately 91% recorded once. This CDR3 spans 14 amino acids. Trimming left V 6 bases short and J 3 bases short, with 13 bases between. From germline, CDR1 is WSHSY and CDR2 SAAADI. This chain uses TRBV10-2 with TRBJ2-3; the D gene is possibly TRBD2 (7 bases). Here the sequenced sample was CD4+ T cells from PBMCs, taken after stem cell transplantation. The TCR was taken from a human patient with POMP-related autoinflammation and immune dysregulation (PRAID). The graft donor may account for some of the T cells. The CDR3 here is CASRRGGPTDTQYF. The CDR3 DNA reads as TGCGCCAGCAGAAGGGGGGGCCCTACAGATACGCAGTATTTT.